A single T cell receptor (beta chain) is shown here with its context. Its antigen remains unidentified. The repertoire was sequenced with immunoSEQ multiplex PCR; TCRdb's copy has only in-frame clones and lacks some. The sample has 100,000 to 150,000 clones; approximately 86% are singletons. This sample was included in a study of T cell responses to AZD1222 COVID-19 vaccine. Overall study findings and caveats: Scientists sampled the repertoires only once the peak T cell response had passed. Per reports, nearly half of all spike-specific TCRs target regions that are unmutated in variants.

Trimming removed 4 bases from V and 3 bases from J, with 20 bases in between. The CDR3 has 16 amino acids. Per germline, CDR1 SGHKS and CDR2 YYEKEE (reference sequence). The sequences come from peripheral blood, collected on day 0 of AZD1222 vaccination. This TCR came from an adult in good health. The V and J genes are TRBV5-5 and TRBJ2-7; the D gene is possibly TRBD1 (7 bases). CDR3 sequence: CASSRRQGGQIYEQYF. The CDR3 nucleotides read TGTGCCAGCAGCCGCCGCCAGGGGGGCCAAATCTACGAGCAGTACTTC.